Following are 21 T cell receptor beta chains from one sample sequenced in a study of Ad26.COV2.S vaccination and SARS-CoV-2 variants. Treatment indicated: over 15 received Ad26.COV2.S at low or high dose, single or two shots; five or six received placebo; per-sample allocation not given. Each sample was drawn 63 days after the first injection (of vaccine or placebo). The assay was immunoSEQ multiplex PCR, and TCRdb's table has in-frame clones only and misses some. The data hold a few hundred thousand clones, with around 90% observed a single time. The sample was peripheral blood, taken in a trial of Ad26.COV2.S vaccine versus placebo. These TCRs come from a person between 18 and 65 years old who received the Ad26.COV2.S COVID-19 vaccine or a placebo.

The chain links TRBV11-3 to TRBJ2-1; maybe TRBD1 (5 bases). Germline V gene data show CDR1 as SGHNT and CDR2 as YENEEA. The CDR3 is made up of 14 amino acids. The V and J ends lost 1 base and 5 bases respectively, with 9 bases between them. The CDR3 bases are TGTGCCAGCAGCTTAGTGGGGCTCCACAATGAGCAGTTCTTC. Translated, it gives CASSLVGLHNEQFF.

The chain is built from TRBV19 and TRBJ1-5; D remains ambiguous. The CDR3 has 13 residues. Trimming removed 3 bases at V and 6 bases at J, with 9 bases between. The germline V gene has CDR1 LNHDA and CDR2 SQIVND (reference sequence). This CDR3 is CASSIDRIQPQHF. CDR3 sequence (DNA): TGTGCCAGTAGTATTGATCGGATTCAGCCCCAGCATTTT.

The V call is TRBV5-4, the J call TRBJ2-1, with a possible D match to TRBD1 (7 bases). The CDR3 sequence is 16 residues long. From germline, CDR1 is SGHNT and CDR2 YYREEE (reference sequence). The V end was cut by 5 bases, the J end by 4 bases, with 19 bases between. CDR3 DNA sequence: TGTGCCAGCAGGGGGTTAGGGGACAGCGGGTACAATGAGCAGTTCTTC. Its translation: CASRGLGDSGYNEQFF.

The chain couples TRBV28 to TRBJ2-5, with 9 bases that match TRBD2. This CDR3 region has 15 residues. Germline V gives CDR1 MDHEN, CDR2 SYDVKM. After removal of 2 bases from V and 5 bases from J, the junction contained 6 bases not matched to a gene. The CDR3 sequence: CASSLIAGVGETQYF. The DNA for the CDR3 is TGTGCCAGCAGTTTAATAGCGGGAGTGGGGGAGACCCAGTACTTC.

The gene calls are TRBV2 and TRBJ2-1, with 8 bases identical to TRBD2. Germline lookup yields CDR1 SNHLY and CDR2 FYNNEI. The CDR3 totals 15 residues. V was clipped by 6 bases and J by 1 base; unmatched bases: 5. DNA for the CDR3: TGTGCCAGCAGACCCACTAGCGGTTCCTACAATGAGCAGTTCTTC. This translates into CASRPTSGSYNEQFF.

The gene calls are TRBV5-1 and TRBJ2-3, with no clear D. The CDR3 has 16 residues. V gave up 0 bases and J gave up 0 bases, with 11 bases separating them. Germline V gives CDR1 SGHRS, CDR2 YFSETQ. In nucleotides, the CDR3 is TGCGCCAGCAGCTTGGAACAGCGTACTAGCACAGATACGCAGTATTTT. Translation: CASSLEQRTSTDTQYF.

The chain recombines TRBV29-1 with TRBJ2-3, with 7 bases matching TRBD1. The germline V gene has CDR1 SQVTM and CDR2 ANQGSEA. V shed 7 bases, J shed 6 bases, and the junction held 4 bases outside the gene matches. This CDR3 region has 11 residues. This CDR3 reads CSELRGDTQYF. CDR3 nucleotides: TGCAGCGAGCTCAGGGGGGATACGCAGTATTTT.

V and J are TRBV10-3 and TRBJ2-7; D uncertain. In germline, CDR1 is ENHRY, CDR2 SYGVKD. The CDR3 has 11 residues. V was shortened by 6 bases and J by 4 bases, with 7 bases between the two germline ends. CDR3 bases: TGTGCCATCAGAGGAGAATACGAGCAGTACTTC. Its translation: CAIRGEYEQYF.

This chain uses TRBV2 with TRBJ2-7, with 8 positions matching TRBD1. V was pared by 8 bases and J by 1 base, with 13 bases of the junction left unmatched. The germline V gene encodes CDR1 SNHLY and CDR2 FYNNEI. This CDR3 region has 16 residues. CDR3 nucleotide sequence: TGTGCCAGCCGCGCACTGTCGGGACAGGTTTCCTACGAGCAGTACTTC. This codes for CASRALSGQVSYEQYF.

The chain couples TRBV18 to TRBJ2-1, with 12 bases that match TRBD2. Germline V gene data show CDR1 as KGHSH and CDR2 as LQKENI. V lost 3 bases and J lost 9; bases outside the gene matches: 6. The CDR3 sequence is 15 residues long. CDR3 sequence (DNA): TGTGCCAGCTCACCGCTAGCGGGAGGGCTTAGTGAGCAGTTCTTC. As protein: CASSPLAGGLSEQFF. Filled out from reference TRBV18 and TRBJ2-1, the complete variable domain reads NAGVMQNPRHLVRRRGQEARLRCSPMKGHSHVYWYRQLPEEGLKFMVYLQKENIIDESGMPKERFSAEFPKEGPSILRIQQVVRGDSAAYFCASSPLAGGLSEQFFGPGTRLTVL.

Concerning this clone itself: Its ends do not fully match the called genes, so a read error is possible. The chain links TRBV2 to TRBJ2-5; no firm D call. From germline, CDR1 is SNHLY and CDR2 FYNNEI. The CDR3 covers 10 residues. The CDR3 reads CASREETQYF. DNA of the CDR3: TGTGCCAGCAGGGAAGAGACCCAGTACTTC.

The J gene is TRBJ2-1, the V gene TRBV19; 9 bases fit TRBD2. Germline lookup yields CDR1 LNHDA and CDR2 SQIVND (reference sequence). The V segment lost 5 bases and the J segment 0 bases; nucleotides outside the gene matches: 5. The CDR3 sequence is 16 residues long. CDR3 nucleotides: TGTGCCAGTAGTCTACTAGCGGGTAGCTCCTACAATGAGCAGTTCTTC. This gives the protein CASSLLAGSSYNEQFF.

The rearrangement uses TRBV29-1 and TRBJ2-7, with D hard to call. Trimming pared 0 bases from V and 0 bases from J, leaving 9 bases between. Germline assignment: CDR1 SQVTM and CDR2 ANQGSEA. The CDR3 has 14 amino acids. The CDR3 loop is CSVEDEAVSYEQYF. The CDR3 DNA sequence: TGCAGCGTTGAAGATGAGGCAGTCTCCTACGAGCAGTACTTC.

The V and J genes are TRBV5-4 and TRBJ2-1; 9 positions agree with TRBD1. The CDR3 covers 16 residues. Germline V gives CDR1 SGHNT, CDR2 YYREEE (reference sequence). The V and J ends lost 0 bases and 7 bases, in that order; junction bases with no gene match: 8. CDR3 sequence (DNA): TGTGCCAGCAGCTTGGGCGACAGGGGGTGGGGGAATGAGCAGTTCTTC. Its protein is CASSLGDRGWGNEQFF.

The chain links TRBV28 to TRBJ1-2, with 8 bases aligning to TRBD1. This CDR3 region has 15 residues. Unmatched junction bases numbered 14, after V lost 6 bases and J lost 8 bases. Germline CDR1 reads MDHEN; CDR2 reads SYDVKM. The CDR3 sequence: CASSNSGRTGYGYTF. The CDR3 nucleotides read TGTGCCAGCAGCAATTCGGGACGGACAGGGTACGGCTACACCTTC.

The chain employs TRBV6-2 or TRBV6-3 and TRBJ2-1, with TRBD2 identical over 7 bases. Germline values: CDR1 MNHEY, CDR2 SVGEGT. V shed 2 bases, J shed 4 bases, and the junction held 8 bases outside the gene matches. The CDR3 totals 16 residues. CDR3 sequence reads: CASSYVSAGVYNEQFF. In DNA form, the CDR3 reads TGTGCCAGCAGTTACGTGTCGGCGGGAGTTTACAATGAGCAGTTCTTC.

This chain links TRBV5-6 with TRBJ2-1, with D perhaps matching TRBD2 (5 bases). V lost 2 bases and J lost 2, with 8 bases in between. The CDR3 length is 14 residues. CDR1 and CDR2 from the germline V gene are SGHDT and YYEEEE. CDR3 DNA: TGTGCCAGCAGCTTACTAGTCACCTACAATGAGCAGTTCTTC. Its protein product is CASSLLVTYNEQFF.

Regarding this clone: Distinct nucleotide sequences in the sample also encode this CDR3. J is TRBJ2-5 and V is TRBV10-3; D unresolved. This CDR3 is built from 11 residues. Germline assignment: CDR1 ENHRY and CDR2 SYGVKD. V was cut by 8 bases and J by 5 bases, with 9 bases left in between. This chain's CDR3 is CAIGPGETQYF. CDR3 nucleotides: TGTGCCATCGGTCCCGGGGAGACCCAGTACTTC.

CDR3: CASSIGGRRYEQYF. The CDR3 bases are TGTGCCAGTAGTATAGGAGGGAGGCGGTACGAGCAGTACTTC. The genes are TRBV19 and TRBJ2-7, with a tentative D call TRBD2 (6 bases). V was pared by 1 base and J by 4 bases, with 11 bases between. Germline V gene sequence: CDR1 LNHDA, CDR2 SQIVND (reference sequence). The CDR3 sequence is 14 residues long.

J is TRBJ1-4 and V is TRBV5-4; D ambiguous. Germline V lookup: CDR1 SGHNT, CDR2 YYREEE (reference sequence). With 4 bases removed from V and 0 bases from J, the gap between germline ends came to 16 bases. The CDR3 consists of 17 residues. CDR3 sequence reads: CASSRAADEPTNEKLFF. The CDR3 region has the DNA TGTGCCAGCAGCCGTGCGGCGGACGAACCAACTAATGAAAAACTGTTTTTT.

The V and J genes are TRBV5-8 and TRBJ2-2, with D maybe TRBD2 (8 bases). Germline loops: CDR1 SGHTS, CDR2 YDEGEE. V lost 7 bases to trimming and J lost 3 bases, with 22 bases between them. The CDR3 has 17 residues. CDR3 bases: TGTGCCAGCCCTGGGACAGCGGGAGTGCGGGACACCGGGGAGCTGTTTTTT. Protein product: CASPGTAGVRDTGELFF.